The next 16 T cell receptor beta chains were all read from a single sample in a study of monozygotic twins with inflammatory bowel disease. From its re-call of the 5' RACE reads, TCRdb lists each CDR3 protein once, without DNA. The sample table sets out some 150,000 distinct CDR3 sequences. The material sequenced was blood. These receptors were collected from a human donor with ulcerative colitis or Crohn's disease, or a healthy co-twin of an affected twin (not recorded which).

The chain couples TRBV15 to TRBJ2-7; there is no DNA to check the TCRdb D call of TRBD1. Germline CDR1 reads LNHNV; CDR2 reads YYDKDF (reference sequence). This CDR3 spans 15 amino acids. The CDR3 region is CATSRGVTEVYEQYF.

V gene TRBV12-3 or TRBV12-4 combines with J gene TRBJ1-2; with no DNA, the TCRdb D assignment of TRBD1 cannot be verified. This CDR3 contains 14 residues. CDR3 sequence: CASTVTRGVYGYTF.

The chain's CDR3 is CAISGRPGYTDTQYF. The V call is TRBV10-3, the J call TRBJ2-3; as DNA is missing, the TRBD1 call by TCRdb cannot be tested. The CDR3 is 15 residues long. Germline CDR1 is ENHRY and CDR2 is SYGVKD.

The CDR3 reads CASSLTTTAEAFF. The rearrangement links TRBV6-5 to TRBJ1-1. The CDR3 runs 13 residues. CDR1 and CDR2 from the germline V gene are MNHEY and SVGAGI.

The genes are TRBV20-1 and TRBJ2-5; TCRdb reports TRBD1, a call that lacks DNA to check it against. CDR3 length: 13 amino acids. Germline-derived CDR1 and CDR2 are DFQATT and SNEGSKA (reference sequence). The CDR3 spells CSASRQGQETQYF.

The chain uses TRBV27 and TRBJ2-5; TCRdb lists TRBD2, though no DNA is available to test this call. The germline V gene has CDR1 MNHEY and CDR2 SMNVEV (reference sequence). The length of the CDR3 is 17 residues. This CDR3 is CASSLSGSGFWQETQYF.

The chain is built from TRBV5-1 and TRBJ1-2; TCRdb's D call of TRBD1 is untestable without DNA. Germline CDR1 SGHRS, CDR2 YFSETQ. The CDR3 consists of 15 residues. The CDR3 reads CASSLGRGLGYGYTF.

The V call is TRBV7-3, the J call TRBJ1-6. From germline, CDR1 is SGHTA and CDR2 FQGTGA. This CDR3 comprises 14 residues. The CDR3 region is CASSRQRENSPLHF.

The chain employs TRBV5-4 and TRBJ1-1; TCRdb outputs TRBD1, but without DNA this stays unchecked. The CDR3 has 14 amino acids. The germline V gene has CDR1 SGHNT and CDR2 YYREEE (reference sequence). The CDR3: CASSLTGANTEAFF.

V and J are TRBV29-1 and TRBJ1-2. CDR1 is SQVTM, CDR2 ANQGSEA, per germline. The CDR3 consists of 13 residues. CDR3 amino acids: CSVDKRGGYGYTF. The full variable domain, in which reference TRBV29-1 and TRBJ1-2 provide the parts outside the CDR3, is SAVISQKPSRDICQRGTSLTIQCQVDSQVTMMFWYRQQPGQSLTLIATANQGSEATYESGFVIDKFPISRPNLTFSTLTVSNMSPEDSSIYLCSVDKRGGYGYTFGSGTRLTVV.

The chain links TRBV29-1 to TRBJ2-3; the D gene TCRdb calls, TRBD1, cannot be checked with no DNA. There are 15 residues in the CDR3. Germline V gene sequence: CDR1 SQVTM, CDR2 ANQGSEA. The CDR3 region is CSADRDRGNTDTQYF.

CDR3 region: CASSRTFRDLGGDTQYF. V is TRBV18 and J is TRBJ2-3; lacking DNA, the TRBD2 call made by TCRdb goes unchecked. This CDR3 has 17 amino acids. Per the germline V gene, CDR1 is KGHSH and CDR2 is LQKENI.

This rearrangement joins TRBV4-2 to TRBJ2-1. This CDR3 is 16 amino acids long. Germline CDR1 is LGHNA and CDR2 is YNFKEQ. The chain's CDR3 is CASSQVPTEPYNEQFF.

The V gene is TRBV19, the J gene TRBJ2-1; TCRdb returns TRBD1, unconfirmable since there is no DNA. Germline lookup yields CDR1 LNHDA and CDR2 SQIVND (reference sequence). This CDR3 is 15 amino acids long. The CDR3 protein is CASSTPGGITNEQFF.

CDR3 region: CSARDPENQPQHF. This chain uses TRBV20-1 with TRBJ1-5. From germline, CDR1 is DFQATT and CDR2 SNEGSKA (reference sequence). This CDR3 has 13 residues.

The rearrangement links TRBV6-1 to TRBJ1-1. Looked up from germline, CDR1 is MNHNS and CDR2 is SASEGT. This CDR3 is built from 12 residues. CDR3 loop: CASSEFGTEAFF.